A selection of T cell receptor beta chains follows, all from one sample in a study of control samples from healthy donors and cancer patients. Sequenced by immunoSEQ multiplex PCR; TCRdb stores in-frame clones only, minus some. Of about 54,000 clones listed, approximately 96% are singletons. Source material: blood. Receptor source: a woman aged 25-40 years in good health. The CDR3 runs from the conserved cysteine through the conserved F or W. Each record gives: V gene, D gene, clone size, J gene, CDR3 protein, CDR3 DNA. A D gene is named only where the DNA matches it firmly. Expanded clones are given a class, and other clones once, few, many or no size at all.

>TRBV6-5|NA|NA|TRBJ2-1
CASSLGQQFF
TGTGCCAGCAGTTTAGGGCAGCAGTTCTTC
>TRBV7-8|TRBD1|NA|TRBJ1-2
CASSLVQGDGYTF
TGTGCCAGCAGCTTAGTCCAGGGGGATGGCTACACCTTC
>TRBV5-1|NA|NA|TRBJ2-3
CASSLADTDTQYF
TGCGCCAGCAGCTTGGCCGATACAGATACGCAGTATTTT
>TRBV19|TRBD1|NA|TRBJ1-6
CASSGTGQGVSPLHF
TGTGCCAGTAGTGGAACTGGACAGGGTGTTTCACCCCTCCACTTT
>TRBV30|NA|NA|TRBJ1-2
CAWSPMHYGYTF
TGTGCCTGGAGCCCTATGCACTATGGCTACACCTTC
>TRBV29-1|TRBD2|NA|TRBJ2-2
CSVLAGGTGELFF
TGCAGCGTTCTAGCGGGTGGCACCGGGGAGCTGTTTTTT
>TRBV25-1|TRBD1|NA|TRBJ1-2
CASSERDRTYGYTF
TGTGCCAGCAGTGAAAGGGACAGAACCTATGGCTACACCTTC
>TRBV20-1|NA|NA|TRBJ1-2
CSASSGGGYTF
TGCAGTGCTAGTTCTGGGGGAGGCTACACCTTC
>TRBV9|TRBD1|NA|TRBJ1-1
CASSEQGALNTEAFF
TGTGCCAGCAGCGAACAGGGGGCCCTGAACACTGAAGCTTTCTTT
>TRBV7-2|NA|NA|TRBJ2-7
CASSLHGGGGYEQYF
TGTGCCAGCAGCTTACACGGGGGCGGGGGCTACGAGCAGTACTTC
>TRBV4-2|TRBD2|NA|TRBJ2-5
CASSQGTGTSVQETQYF
TGTGCCAGCAGCCAAGGGACCGGGACTAGCGTCCAAGAGACCCAGTACTTC
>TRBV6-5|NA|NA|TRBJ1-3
CASSRTYHSGNTIYF
TGTGCCAGCAGCAGGACTTACCACTCTGGAAACACCATATATTTT
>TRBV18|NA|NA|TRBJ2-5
CASSPREARGHFQETQYF
TGTGCCAGCTCACCAAGAGAAGCACGGGGACATTTCCAAGAGACCCAGTACTTC
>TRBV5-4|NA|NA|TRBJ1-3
CASSLDSGNTIYF
TGTGCCAGCAGCCTGGACTCTGGAAACACCATATATTTT
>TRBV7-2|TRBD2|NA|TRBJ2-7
CASSSGTSGTEQYF
TGTGCCAGCAGCTCCGGGACTAGCGGGACCGAGCAGTACTTC
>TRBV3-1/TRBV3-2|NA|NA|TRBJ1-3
CASSPAGRSGNTIYF
TGTGCCAGCAGCCCAGCGGGCCGCTCTGGAAACACCATATATTTT
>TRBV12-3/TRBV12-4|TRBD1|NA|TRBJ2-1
CASSFGQGNEQFF
TGTGCCAGCAGTTTCGGACAGGGCAATGAGCAGTTCTTC
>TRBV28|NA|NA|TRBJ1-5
CASRRGGHLNQPQHF
TGTGCCAGCCGAAGAGGGGGACACCTAAATCAGCCCCAGCATTTT
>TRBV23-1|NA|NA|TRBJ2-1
CASSHRTKPYNEQFF
TGCGCCAGCAGTCACAGGACCAAACCTTACAATGAGCAGTTCTTC
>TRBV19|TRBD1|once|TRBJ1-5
CASTSRQGSNQPQHF
TGTGCCAGTACCTCCCGACAGGGAAGCAATCAGCCCCAGCATTTT
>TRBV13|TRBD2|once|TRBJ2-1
CASSPPGTRRNEQFF
TGTGCCAGCAGCCCCCCCGGGACTAGGAGGAATGAGCAGTTCTTC
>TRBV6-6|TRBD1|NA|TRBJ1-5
CASSYLTGGGQPQHF
TGTGCCAGCAGTTACTTAACAGGGGGCGGTCAGCCCCAGCATTTT
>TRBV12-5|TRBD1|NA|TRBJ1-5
CASGSSTGAQPQHF
TGTGCTAGTGGTTCATCGACAGGGGCTCAGCCCCAGCATTTT
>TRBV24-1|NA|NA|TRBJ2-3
CATSDFRTDTSTDTQYF
TGTGCCACCAGTGATTTCAGGACAGATACTAGCACAGATACGCAGTATTTT
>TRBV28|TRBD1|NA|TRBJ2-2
CASSPSPGQGAGTGELFF
TGTGCCAGCAGTCCCTCCCCGGGACAGGGGGCCGGCACCGGGGAGCTGTTTTTT
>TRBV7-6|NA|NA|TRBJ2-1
CASSFLEGLSYNEQFF
TGTGCCAGCAGCTTTCTAGAGGGGCTCTCCTACAATGAGCAGTTCTTC
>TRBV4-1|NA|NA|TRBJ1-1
CASSQAGSGGTEAFF
TGCGCCAGCAGCCAAGCGGGGTCCGGGGGCACTGAAGCTTTCTTT
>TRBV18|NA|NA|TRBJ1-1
CASSQRHLNTEAFF
TGTGCCAGCTCCCAAAGGCATTTGAACACTGAAGCTTTCTTT
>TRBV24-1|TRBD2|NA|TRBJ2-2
CATSDFGLAGDFTGELFF
TGTGCCACCAGTGATTTTGGACTAGCGGGAGATTTTACCGGGGAGCTGTTTTTT
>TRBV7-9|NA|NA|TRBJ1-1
CASSPGPGARLMNTEAFF
TGTGCCAGCAGCCCCGGCCCGGGGGCCCGACTAATGAACACTGAAGCTTTCTTT
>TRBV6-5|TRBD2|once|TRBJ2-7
CASSPGGGAGYEQYF
TGTGCCAGCAGTCCGGGGGGGGGAGCCGGGTACGAGCAGTACTTC
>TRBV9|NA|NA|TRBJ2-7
CASSPRGTENYEQYF
TGTGCCAGCAGCCCCCGCGGGACAGAAAACTACGAGCAGTACTTC
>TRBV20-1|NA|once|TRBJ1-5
CSASKGGSNQPQHF
TGCAGTGCTAGTAAGGGTGGTAGCAATCAGCCCCAGCATTTT
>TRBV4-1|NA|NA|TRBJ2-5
CASSQRSRQETQYF
TGCGCCAGCAGCCAACGTAGCAGGCAAGAGACCCAGTACTTC
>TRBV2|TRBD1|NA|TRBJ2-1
CASPPGQGRNNEQFF
TGTGCCAGCCCTCCGGGACAGGGGAGGAACAATGAGCAGTTCTTC
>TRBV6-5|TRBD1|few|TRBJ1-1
CAGGTGAGTEAFF
TGTGCCGGCGGGACAGGGGCCGGCACTGAAGCTTTCTTT